This T cell receptor beta chain emerged from a study of OX40 agonist ivuxolimab in advanced cancers. Libraries were prepared by immunoSEQ multiplex PCR; TCRdb keeps only in-frame clonotypes and omits some of them. The sample includes 70,000 to 95,000 clones, roughly 91% of them seen just once. The CDR3 length is 12 residues. CDR1 and CDR2 from the germline V gene are MNHNS and SASEGT. The V segment lost 9 bases and the J segment 14 bases; nucleotides outside the gene matches: 14. This rearrangement joins TRBV6-1 to TRBJ2-3; 7 nucleotides match TRBD2. The sequenced sample was CD4+ or CD8+ T cells sorted from blood, obtained in a trial of the OX40 agonist ivuxolimab. The clonotype was recovered from an adult with an advanced solid tumor such as melanoma, head and neck, liver or kidney cancer. In DNA form, the CDR3 reads TGTGCCAGTGCGGGAGACTGGGAAGTGGGGTATTTT. It encodes CASAGDWEVGYF.